These T cell receptor beta chains were read from a single sample in a study of T cell responses to AZD1222 COVID-19 vaccine. TCRdb's copy holds only in-frame clones and misses some; the assay was immunoSEQ multiplex PCR. The table lists roughly 150,000 clones, 80% to 95% of them singletons, with under 2.5% in the top ten. Sequencing was performed on peripheral blood, taken on day 0 of AZD1222 vaccination. All receptors derive from an adult in good health. Each CDR3 is given with its conserved first and last residue. The D gene is left open where the match is weak. Part of the rows lack a size; the others show once, few, many or a class for expanded clones.

j_gene: TRBJ2-2
d_gene: NA
abundance: NA
v_gene: TRBV28
CDR3aa: CASSYNRGRRNTGELFF
CDR3nt: TGTGCCAGCAGTTATAACCGAGGGCGGAGGAACACCGGGGAGCTGTTTTTT

j_gene: TRBJ2-2
d_gene: TRBD2
abundance: NA
v_gene: TRBV6-5
CDR3aa: CASSLGWGGSTGELFF
CDR3nt: TGTGCCAGCAGTTTGGGTTGGGGGGGATCCACCGGGGAGCTGTTTTTT

j_gene: TRBJ2-7
d_gene: TRBD1
abundance: NA
v_gene: TRBV6-2/TRBV6-3
CDR3aa: CASSWEQGAYEQYF
CDR3nt: TGTGCCAGCAGTTGGGAACAGGGGGCCTACGAGCAGTACTTC

j_gene: TRBJ2-1
d_gene: NA
abundance: NA
v_gene: TRBV2
CDR3aa: CASSEVRKGSYNEQFF
CDR3nt: TGTGCCAGCAGTGAAGTACGGAAGGGCTCCTACAATGAGCAGTTCTTC

j_gene: TRBJ2-2
d_gene: NA
abundance: NA
v_gene: TRBV9
CDR3aa: CASSVRDTGELFF
CDR3nt: TGTGCCAGCAGCGTGAGGGACACCGGGGAGCTGTTTTTT

j_gene: TRBJ2-3
d_gene: NA
abundance: NA
v_gene: TRBV5-1
CDR3aa: CASSRVRGRSTDTQYF
CDR3nt: TGCGCCAGCAGCCGGGTCAGGGGTCGGAGCACAGATACGCAGTATTTT

j_gene: TRBJ1-6
d_gene: TRBD1
abundance: once
v_gene: TRBV6-5
CDR3aa: CASRWAGQGISPLHF
CDR3nt: TGTGCCAGCAGGTGGGCCGGACAGGGTATTTCACCCCTCCACTTT

j_gene: TRBJ1-2
d_gene: NA
abundance: NA
v_gene: TRBV2
CDR3aa: CASKAENHGIGYTF
CDR3nt: TGTGCCAGCAAAGCGGAAAACCACGGGATCGGCTACACCTTC

j_gene: TRBJ1-5
d_gene: NA
abundance: once
v_gene: TRBV30
CDR3aa: CAWSWEGVGNQPQHF
CDR3nt: TGTGCCTGGAGTTGGGAAGGGGTCGGCAATCAGCCCCAGCATTTT

j_gene: TRBJ2-1
d_gene: TRBD2
abundance: NA
v_gene: TRBV7-9
CDR3aa: CASSSIAAGGGRPYNEQFF
CDR3nt: TGTGCCAGCAGCTCTATAGCGGCGGGAGGGGGTCGCCCCTACAATGAGCAGTTCTTC

j_gene: TRBJ1-6
d_gene: NA
abundance: NA
v_gene: TRBV19
CDR3aa: CAVGGLSYNSPLHF
CDR3nt: TGTGCCGTCGGGGGCTTATCCTATAATTCACCCCTCCACTTT

j_gene: TRBJ1-1
d_gene: NA
abundance: NA
v_gene: TRBV5-1
CDR3aa: CASSLPTGNTEAFF
CDR3nt: TGCGCCAGCAGCCTTCCGACGGGGAACACTGAAGCTTTCTTT

j_gene: TRBJ2-1
d_gene: NA
abundance: NA
v_gene: TRBV6-5
CDR3aa: CASSYSLAENEQFF
CDR3nt: TGTGCCAGCAGTTACTCCCTAGCTGAGAATGAGCAGTTCTTC

j_gene: TRBJ1-2
d_gene: NA
abundance: NA
v_gene: TRBV7-9
CDR3aa: CASSLGELGYGYTF
CDR3nt: TGTGCCAGCAGCTTAGGGGAGTTGGGCTATGGCTACACCTTC

j_gene: TRBJ2-1
d_gene: NA
abundance: NA
v_gene: TRBV7-9
CDR3aa: CASSRQWGRGNEQFF
CDR3nt: TGTGCCAGCAGCAGACAGTGGGGTAGGGGGAATGAGCAGTTCTTC

j_gene: TRBJ2-1
d_gene: TRBD2
abundance: few
v_gene: TRBV3-1/TRBV3-2
CDR3aa: CASSQMTSGGEQFF
CDR3nt: TGTGCCAGCAGCCAAATGACTAGCGGGGGTGAGCAGTTCTTC

j_gene: TRBJ1-2
d_gene: TRBD1
abundance: NA
v_gene: TRBV6-5
CDR3aa: CATWTGVLGGYTF
CDR3nt: TGTGCCACGTGGACAGGGGTATTGGGTGGCTACACCTTC

j_gene: TRBJ1-1
d_gene: NA
abundance: NA
v_gene: TRBV18
CDR3aa: CASAGQPNTEAFF
CDR3nt: TGTGCCAGCGCGGGACAACCGAACACTGAAGCTTTCTTT

j_gene: TRBJ1-2
d_gene: NA
abundance: NA
v_gene: TRBV5-1
CDR3aa: CASSLDSRVLTF
CDR3nt: TGCGCCAGCAGCTTGGACAGCAGGGTACTCACCTTC

j_gene: TRBJ2-1
d_gene: TRBD2
abundance: few
v_gene: TRBV28
CDR3aa: CASSPPAPWERTGGPENEQFF
CDR3nt: TGTGCCAGCAGCCCGCCTGCCCCGTGGGAAAGGACGGGAGGCCCCGAGAATGAGCAGTTCTTC

j_gene: TRBJ1-6
d_gene: NA
abundance: NA
v_gene: TRBV7-2
CDR3aa: CASSLGSGRRGSPLHF
CDR3nt: TGTGCCAGCAGCTTAGGGTCTGGTAGGAGGGGTTCACCCCTCCACTTT

j_gene: TRBJ2-2
d_gene: TRBD2
abundance: NA
v_gene: TRBV3-1/TRBV3-2
CDR3aa: CASRASGGTNTGELFF
CDR3nt: TGTGCCAGCAGGGCGTCCGGGGGGACGAACACCGGGGAGCTGTTTTTT

j_gene: TRBJ2-4
d_gene: NA
abundance: NA
v_gene: TRBV19
CDR3aa: CASSSQIAKNIQYF
CDR3nt: TGTGCCAGTAGTAGCCAAATAGCCAAAAACATTCAGTACTTC

j_gene: TRBJ1-5
d_gene: NA
abundance: NA
v_gene: TRBV2
CDR3aa: CASSGGMGGNQPQHF
CDR3nt: TGTGCCAGCAGCGGGGGGATGGGGGGCAATCAGCCCCAGCATTTT

j_gene: TRBJ2-6
d_gene: NA
abundance: once
v_gene: TRBV30
CDR3aa: CAWSGLSGANVLTF
CDR3nt: TGTGCCTGGAGTGGTCTTTCTGGGGCCAACGTCCTGACTTTC

j_gene: TRBJ2-3
d_gene: NA
abundance: NA
v_gene: TRBV7-8
CDR3aa: CASSPPRRGPSTDTQYF
CDR3nt: TGTGCCAGCAGCCCCCCCCGTCGAGGGCCTAGCACAGATACGCAGTATTTT

j_gene: TRBJ1-6
d_gene: NA
abundance: NA
v_gene: TRBV7-6
CDR3aa: CASSLASGNEPNSPLHF
CDR3nt: TGTGCCAGCAGCTTAGCCAGTGGGAACGAGCCCAATTCACCCCTCCACTTT

j_gene: TRBJ1-1
d_gene: NA
abundance: NA
v_gene: TRBV29-1
CDR3aa: CSVARWDTEAFF
CDR3nt: TGCAGCGTTGCTCGATGGGACACTGAAGCTTTCTTT

j_gene: TRBJ1-4
d_gene: TRBD1
abundance: NA
v_gene: TRBV6-5
CDR3aa: CASSNDRAGNEKLFF
CDR3nt: TGTGCCAGCAGTAACGACAGGGCCGGTAATGAAAAACTGTTTTTT

j_gene: TRBJ2-1
d_gene: NA
abundance: NA
v_gene: TRBV5-4
CDR3aa: CASSLGLGGGQYNEQFF
CDR3nt: TGTGCCAGCAGCTTGGGGCTAGGGGGAGGACAATACAATGAGCAGTTCTTC

j_gene: TRBJ1-1
d_gene: NA
abundance: NA
v_gene: TRBV7-9
CDR3aa: CASSLDAGTEAFF
CDR3nt: TGTGCCAGCAGCTTAGACGCGGGGACTGAAGCTTTCTTT

j_gene: TRBJ2-7
d_gene: TRBD2
abundance: NA
v_gene: TRBV18
CDR3aa: CASSPLAGGSSYEQYF
CDR3nt: TGTGCCAGCTCACCACTAGCGGGGGGCAGCTCCTACGAGCAGTACTTC

j_gene: TRBJ2-1
d_gene: TRBD2
abundance: once
v_gene: TRBV2
CDR3aa: CASSAASGDNEQFF
CDR3nt: TGTGCCAGCAGTGCGGCTAGCGGAGACAATGAGCAGTTCTTC

j_gene: TRBJ2-3
d_gene: TRBD2
abundance: NA
v_gene: TRBV27
CDR3aa: CASSLLRLAETTSTDTQYF
CDR3nt: TGTGCCAGCAGTTTACTTAGGCTAGCGGAAACTACTAGCACAGATACGCAGTATTTT

j_gene: TRBJ1-5
d_gene: NA
abundance: NA
v_gene: TRBV6-5
CDR3aa: CASSYGGSGNQPQHF
CDR3nt: TGTGCCAGCAGTTACGGAGGGTCAGGCAATCAGCCCCAGCATTTT

j_gene: TRBJ2-1
d_gene: NA
abundance: NA
v_gene: TRBV5-1
CDR3aa: CASSLPSGLAPRNDEQFF
CDR3nt: TGCGCCAGCAGCTTACCCTCGGGACTCGCCCCTCGTAACGATGAGCAGTTCTTC